This T cell receptor (beta chain) was captured by sequencing in a study of radiation and T cells in renal cell carcinoma. Whole-study results and caveats: From baseline, blood top tumor clonotypes peaked at 2 weeks post-radiation. Baseline intratumoral clonotype presence is unknown without pretreatment biopsies.

Data came from immunoSEQ multiplex PCR; TCRdb stores just in-frame clones and leaves some out. The table lists around 180,000 clones, around 90% of them singletons. The time point was: blood 4 weeks post-SBRT, at nephrectomy. Treatment denoted: 15 Gy SBRT to primary tumor, nephrectomy 4 weeks later. Nephrectomy followed 15 Gy stereotactic body radiation by 4 weeks. Serial blood draws occurred at baseline and 2 and 4 weeks post-SBRT. About this clone itself: The antigen remains unidentified.

The TCR sequence derives from a woman in her fifties or sixties with renal cell carcinoma. Sequences were derived from blood, sampled from a patient whose treatment included radiotherapy and nephrectomy.

The CDR3 coding sequence is TGTGCCAGCAGCTTGTTAGCAAGCAATGAGCAGTTCTTC. This encodes CASSLLASNEQFF. This sequence joins TRBV5-8 and TRBJ2-1; the D is unclear. The CDR3 contains 13 residues. Per germline, CDR1 SGHTS and CDR2 YDEGEE. V lost 1 base and J lost 6, with 8 bases in between.